Below are 21 T cell receptor beta chains sequenced from a single sample in a study of blood T cell repertoires in COVID-19. Sequencing was performed with immunoSEQ multiplex PCR; in TCRdb, only in-frame clones are kept and a portion is missing. The profile covers around 70,000 clones, with around 79% appearing a single time and around 27% taken by the ten largest. Sequencing was done on a sample of peripheral blood. The receptors derive from a man aged 55-75 years with active or convalescent COVID-19.

The chain is built from TRBV19 and TRBJ2-3; 7 positions match TRBD2. V lost 1 base, J lost 2 bases, and 3 bases stayed unmatched. This CDR3 region has 15 residues. Germline V lookup: CDR1 LNHDA, CDR2 SQIVND (reference sequence). The CDR3 loop reads CASSIGGGYTDTQYF. The CDR3 nucleotides are TGTGCCAGTAGTATAGGCGGGGGATACACAGATACGCAGTATTTT. Full variable domain (outside the CDR3, taken from reference TRBV19 and TRBJ2-3): DGGITQSPKYLFRKEGQNVTLSCEQNLNHDAMYWYRQDPGQGLRLIYYSQIVNDFQKGDIAEGYSVSREKKESFPLTVTSAQKNPTAFYLCASSIGGGYTDTQYFGPGTRLTVL.

This clone was detected a few times. The J gene is TRBJ2-5, the V gene TRBV27, with 8 nucleotides matching TRBD1. Trimming cost V 4 bases and J 4 bases; bases outside gene matches: 2. Germline assignment: CDR1 MNHEY and CDR2 SMNVEV (reference sequence). The CDR3 contains 13 residues. The CDR3 DNA is TGTGCCAGCAGTTCGGGACAGGTAGAGACCCAGTACTTC. This codes for CASSSGQVETQYF.

The chain has TRBV10-3 and TRBJ2-3, with 9 positions matching TRBD2. J gave up 5 bases and V 2 bases, and 5 bases lay outside the gene matches. There are 15 residues in the CDR3. The germline CDR1 and CDR2 sequences are ENHRY and SYGVKD. The CDR3 DNA reads as TGTGCCATCAGTGAGGGCGGGGGGGCCTTAGATACGCAGTATTTT. Protein: CAISEGGGALDTQYF.

The chain joins TRBV19 to TRBJ1-4; TRBD1 agrees at 7 bases. CDR1 is LNHDA, CDR2 SQIVND, per germline (reference sequence). The CDR3 has 16 residues. With V trimmed by 4 bases and J by 0 bases, 5 bases remained unmatched. The CDR3 spells CASSRNRGATNEKLFF. Here the CDR3 DNA reads TGTGCCAGTAGTAGAAACAGGGGAGCAACTAATGAAAAACTGTTTTTT. The variable domain in full, completed from reference TRBV19 and TRBJ1-4, reads DGGITQSPKYLFRKEGQNVTLSCEQNLNHDAMYWYRQDPGQGLRLIYYSQIVNDFQKGDIAEGYSVSREKKESFPLTVTSAQKNPTAFYLCASSRNRGATNEKLFFGSGTQLSVL.

The chain has TRBV28 and TRBJ1-5; 8 bases align to TRBD1. Germline V CDR1 and CDR2: MDHEN, SYDVKM. With V trimmed by 6 bases and J by 5 bases, 9 bases remained unmatched. The CDR3 covers 15 residues. The CDR3 DNA is TGTGCCAGCAGCGATCTGCAGGGGGCTTATCAGCCCCAGCATTTT. Amino acids: CASSDLQGAYQPQHF.

With regard to this clone: A much larger clone differs by one base, so this may be a read error. The chain employs TRBV4-2 and TRBJ1-2; D might be TRBD1 (6 bases). Germline lookup yields CDR1 LGHNA and CDR2 YNFKEQ. The CDR3 length is 18 residues. The CDR3 coding sequence is TGTGCCGGCAGCCAAGATCAACGAGGGCAGGGGACGGGCTATGGCTACACCTTC. Translation gives CAGSQDQRGQGTGYGYTF.

This chain uses TRBV11-2 with TRBJ1-2, with 7 nucleotides matching TRBD1. CDR1 and CDR2 (germline): SGHAT, FQNNGV. The CDR3 extends over 15 amino acids. The J segment lost 7 bases and the V segment lost 5 bases, leaving 13 bases of the junction unmatched. The CDR3 is CASSPFSLAGGGYTF. CDR3 DNA sequence: TGTGCCAGCAGCCCGTTCTCGTTGGCAGGGGGTGGCTACACCTTC.

This chain joins TRBV4-2 and TRBJ2-5; 14 positions agree with TRBD2. Losses at the gene ends were 4 bases for V and 4 bases for J; bases not matched to a gene: 8. The CDR3 is made up of 17 amino acids. CDR1 and CDR2 (germline): LGHNA, YNFKEQ. CDR3 protein: CASSLATSGGATETQYF. CDR3 DNA: TGTGCCAGCAGCCTCGCGACTAGCGGGGGGGCAACAGAGACCCAGTACTTC.

A remark on this clone: A junction boundary mismatches the germline segment, possibly from a read error. The chain uses TRBV7-2 and TRBJ2-2; no definite D call. The V gene's germline CDR1 is SGHTA and CDR2 FQGNSA. The length of the CDR3 is 16 residues. The CDR3 region is CASRFTASQNSGELFF. In DNA form, the CDR3 reads TGTGCCAGCAGATTTACGGCCTCGCAGAACAGCGGGGAGCTGTTTTTT. Based on the CDR3 plus reference TRBV7-2 and TRBJ2-2, the full variable domain is GAGVSQSPSNKVTEKGKDVELRCDPISGHTALYWYRQSLGQGLEFLIYFQGNSAPDKSGLPSDRFSAERTGGSVSTLTIQRTQQEDSAVYLCASRFTASQNSGELFFGEGSRLTVL.

The chain uses TRBV3-1 (or the pseudogene TRBV3-2) and TRBJ2-1; weak D call: TRBD2 (6 bases). Germline CDR1 is LGHDT and CDR2 is YNNKEL (reference sequence). The CDR3 consists of 15 residues. The V gene lost 5 bases and the J gene lost 0 bases, with 11 bases spanning the gap. The CDR3: CASSFRGSSYNEQFF. In DNA form, the CDR3 reads TGTGCCAGCAGCTTCCGGGGGAGCTCCTACAATGAGCAGTTCTTC.

This chain connects TRBV18 to TRBJ1-3, with TRBD1 matching 7 bases. With 3 bases clipped from V and 0 bases from J, the junction kept 2 bases outside the gene matches. The germline V gene has CDR1 KGHSH and CDR2 LQKENI. The CDR3 runs 15 residues. The CDR3: CASSPGQLSGNTIYF. The CDR3 DNA reads as TGTGCCAGCTCACCGGGACAGCTCTCTGGAAACACCATATATTTT.

This clone was detected a few times. The genes are TRBV20-1 and TRBJ1-2, with a weak D call TRBD1 (5 bases). The CDR3 sequence is 14 residues long. Germline lookup yields CDR1 DFQATT and CDR2 SNEGSKA (reference sequence). The V end was cut by 3 bases, the J end by 5 bases, with 16 bases between. The CDR3 nucleotides read TGCAGTGCTAGTCCCAGGGAAGATTTATATGGCTACACCTTC. Encoded protein: CSASPREDLYGYTF.

This clone occurred a few times. This chain links TRBV2 with TRBJ1-6; D is ambiguous. Germline V lookup: CDR1 SNHLY, CDR2 FYNNEI. V lost 0 bases and J lost 9, with 9 bases in between. This CDR3 is built from 14 residues. Written as DNA, the CDR3 is TGTGCCAGCAGTGAAGCGTCTCAGGTTTCACCCCTCCACTTT. Its protein is CASSEASQVSPLHF.

This sequence joins TRBV18 and TRBJ2-7; TRBD1 matches at 9 bases. There are 14 residues in the CDR3. The germline CDR1 and CDR2 sequences are KGHSH and LQKENI. The J segment lost 5 bases and the V segment lost 3 bases, leaving 5 bases of the junction unmatched. The CDR3 DNA follows: TGTGCCAGCTCACCGGGACAGGGAGAAAACGAGCAGTACTTC. Translation gives CASSPGQGENEQYF.

This clone was found a few times. The V gene is TRBV10-3, the J gene TRBJ1-1; D ambiguous. This CDR3 region has 12 residues. Germline V gives CDR1 ENHRY, CDR2 SYGVKD. V was shortened by 9 bases and J by 3 bases, with 11 bases between the two germline ends. The CDR3 sequence: CAISGKDTEAFF. The CDR3 region has the DNA TGTGCCATTTCCGGGAAGGACACTGAAGCTTTCTTT.

The chain uses TRBV30 and TRBJ1-2; D is undetermined. V was trimmed by 0 bases and J by 8 bases, leaving 13 bases between them. The CDR3 extends over 13 amino acids. From germline, CDR1 is GTSNPN and CDR2 SVGIG (reference sequence). CDR3 DNA: TGTGCCTGGAGTGTCCCCTTCTTTGAGGGCTACACCTTC. Protein sequence: CAWSVPFFEGYTF.

The chain has TRBV6-2 or TRBV6-3 and TRBJ2-3, with D perhaps TRBD1 (5 bases). Germline-derived CDR1 and CDR2 are MNHEY and SVGEGT. The CDR3 has 13 residues. Trimming removed 4 bases from V and 3 bases from J, with 8 bases in between. The CDR3 spells CASSFPGTDTQYF. In DNA form, the CDR3 reads TGTGCCAGCAGTTTTCCAGGGACAGATACGCAGTATTTT.

This CDR3 is CASSVTGATYNEQFF. DNA for the CDR3: TGTGCCAGTAGTGTGACAGGGGCTACCTACAATGAGCAGTTCTTC. J is TRBJ2-1 and V is TRBV19; TRBD1 matches at 8 bases. The CDR3 has 15 residues. The V segment lost 5 bases and the J segment 2 bases; nucleotides outside the gene matches: 5. The V gene's germline CDR1 is LNHDA and CDR2 SQIVND (reference sequence).

V usage is TRBV3-1 (or the pseudogene TRBV3-2) and J usage is TRBJ1-1, with 7 bases identical to TRBD1. The germline gives CDR1 LGHDT, CDR2 YNNKEL (reference sequence). The CDR3 loop spans 15 amino acids. Trimming took 4 bases from V and 3 from J; bases not matched to a gene: 8. CDR3 protein: CASSLGTDGDTEAFF. CDR3 DNA: TGTGCCAGCAGCCTGGGGACAGACGGGGACACTGAAGCTTTCTTT.

This chain connects TRBV10-3 to TRBJ1-1, with a weak D call TRBD1 (6 bases). CDR1 ENHRY and CDR2 SYGVKD come from the germline V gene. V was pared by 0 bases and J by 2 bases, with 10 bases between. The CDR3 spans 15 residues. CDR3 nucleotide sequence: TGTGCCATCAGTGAGTCGGCAGGGGATAACACTGAAGCTTTCTTT. It is translated as CAISESAGDNTEAFF.

The J gene is TRBJ1-1, the V gene TRBV14, with D possibly matching TRBD1 (6 bases). Germline CDR1 reads SGHDN; CDR2 reads FVKESK. The CDR3 totals 15 residues. Trimming pared 3 bases from V and 9 bases from J, leaving 20 bases between. The CDR3 region has the DNA TGTGCCAGCAGCCACCGGGACAAAATCTACGAGAAAGCTTTCTTT. Amino acid sequence: CASSHRDKIYEKAFF.